Given below is one T cell receptor (beta chain) in context. Assay used: immunoSEQ multiplex PCR; TCRdb lists only in-frame clones, some missing. Of 150,000 or so clones in the sample, approximately 93% were seen once. This CDR3 contains 15 residues. Germline-derived CDR1 and CDR2 are LGHDT and YNNKEL (reference sequence). Trimming left V 0 bases short and J 5 bases short, with 14 bases between. The sample belongs to a study of T cell responses to AZD1222 COVID-19 vaccine. This receptor was identified in an adult in good health. The chain uses TRBV3-1 (or the pseudogene TRBV3-2) and TRBJ2-7, with D possibly matching TRBD2 (5 bases). The sample was peripheral blood, taken on day 0 of AZD1222 vaccination. CDR3 protein: CASSQELLATNEQYF. The CDR3 bases are TGTGCCAGCAGCCAAGAATTGCTAGCAACCAACGAGCAGTACTTC.